This T cell receptor beta chain was recovered during a study of shared clonotypes between healthy human individuals. CDR1 is SGHNT, CDR2 YYREEE, per germline (reference sequence). V was shortened by 3 bases and J by 8 bases, with 14 bases between the two germline ends. There are 14 residues in the CDR3. Sequencing used immunoSEQ multiplex PCR; TCRdb keeps in-frame clones, though not all of them. Found here are some 550,000 clones, around 97% of them singletons; the top ten hold about 0.06%. The TCR comes from a woman aged 30 to 39 in good health. The J gene is TRBJ2-2, the V gene TRBV5-4; D gene ambiguous. Sequenced sample: naive CD4+ T cells sorted from blood. Subset defined: CD45RA+ positively selected. The DNA of the CDR3 is TGTGCCAGCAGCTCTGGAAGGGCGGAGGGGGAGCTGTTTTTT. Its translation is CASSSGRAEGELFF.